What follows are 2 T cell receptor beta chains derived from one specimen sequenced in a study of T cells in women clearing cervical HPV infection. TCRdb's table, derived via immunoSEQ multiplex PCR, lists solely in-frame clones and lacks some. Recorded for this sample: about 33,000 clones. Sequences were obtained from blood buffy coat. Every receptor here comes from a woman aged 18-70 years with a cervical HPV16 infection that either progressed to CIN3+ or cleared (not recorded which).

Regarding this clone: The sequence runs out 3 residues before the end of the CDR3; the remainder is reconstructed from the germline J gene. The rearrangement joins TRBV2 to TRBJ2-1; possibly TRBD1 for D (5 bases). CDR1 and CDR2 from the germline V gene are SNHLY and FYNNEI. The V and J ends lost 3 bases and 8 bases respectively, with 20 bases between them. The CDR3 covers 16 residues. The CDR3 DNA, read in part, is TGTGCCAGCAGTGACGGAACAGGTCGGATTTTGTATGAG. Translated, it gives CASSDGTGRILYE. The entire CDR3 sequence reads CASSDGTGRILYEQFF. Full variable domain (remainder filled in from reference TRBV2 and TRBJ2-1): EPEVTQTPSHQVTQMGQEVILRCVPISNHLYFYWYRQILGQKVEFLVSFYNNEISEKSEIFDDQFSVERPDGSNFTLKIRSTKLEDSAMYFCASSDGTGRILYEQFFGPGTRLTVL.

A word on this clone: The read falls 3 residues short of the CDR3 end, and the missing part is taken from the germline J gene. This chain links TRBV7-2 with TRBJ2-7; 9 bases agree with TRBD1. V was clipped by 5 bases and J by 6 bases; unmatched bases: 11. This CDR3 has 15 residues. Per germline, CDR1 SGHTA and CDR2 FQGNSA. The CDR3 DNA, read in part, is TGTGCCAGCAGCCCCTTCCCGGGACAGGGCGGCGAG. This translates into CASSPFPGQGGE. The CDR3 in its entirety is CASSPFPGQGGEQYF.